These 30 T cell receptor beta chains were all obtained from the same sample, sequenced in a study of blood T cells in healthy people across ages. Primers used in a second PCR of about 6 to 12 cycles were a sample-barcoded 5' primer and a J-beta primer mix. TCRdb used MiXCR to reprocess the 5' RACE reads, holding one entry per CDR3 protein. The sample holds 700,000 or so distinct CDR3 sequences, roughly 41% seen once. Material: blood. These receptors all come from a man older than 75 in good health.

The genes are TRBV27 and TRBJ1-2; 8 positions agree with TRBD1. The V and J ends lost 7 bases and 2 bases, in that order; junction bases with no gene match: 9. The CDR3 is 15 amino acids. CDR1 is MNHEY and CDR2 is SMNVEV in the germline V gene (reference sequence). In DNA, the CDR3 is TGTGCCAGCATTGCCCGACAGGGGCGGAACTATGGCTACACCTTC. This translates into CASIARQGRNYGYTF.

The gene calls are TRBV9 and TRBJ2-1, with D unclear. The CDR3 covers 15 residues. V lost 0 bases and J 6 bases, leaving 13 bases between the germline ends. The germline gives CDR1 SGDLS, CDR2 YYNGEE. The CDR3 DNA sequence: TGTGCCAGCAGCGTAGGCGTGCGGAGCGTCAATGAGCAGTTCTTC. Translated, it gives CASSVGVRSVNEQFF.

V gene TRBV25-1 combines with J gene TRBJ2-5; 8 bases align to TRBD1. The J call is uncertain, as TRBJ2-1 better fits the DNA end. The CDR3 contains 15 residues. Germline V gives CDR1 MGHDK, CDR2 SYGVNS. CDR3 sequence reads: CASSWTGTTSETQFF. The CDR3 DNA sequence: TGTGCCAGCAGTTGGACAGGGACGACCTCAGAGACCCAGTTCTTC.

This clonotype has at least ten counts. V gene TRBV7-2 combines with J gene TRBJ2-5, with a weak D call TRBD1 (5 bases). The CDR3 spans 15 residues. From germline, CDR1 is SGHTA and CDR2 FQGNSA. Deletions cut 4 bases from V and 4 bases from J, with 16 bases between. The CDR3 DNA sequence: TGTGCCAGCAGCTCCCTCACAGGCTTTGCAGAGACCCAGTACTTC. Amino acid sequence: CASSSLTGFAETQYF.

This clonotype appeared a few times. The CDR3 nucleotides read TGCGCCAGCAGCGGGGGGCCGGGACAGGAAGCTTTCTTT. It encodes CASSGGPGQEAFF. The gene calls are TRBV5-1 and TRBJ1-1; 7 positions agree with TRBD1. The CDR3 contains 13 residues. Germline values: CDR1 SGHRS, CDR2 YFSETQ. V was pared by 4 bases and J by 8 bases, with 8 bases of the junction left unmatched.

A remark on this clonotype: The junction differs from germline at one of its ends, possibly a read error. V and J are TRBV4-1 and TRBJ1-2; perhaps TRBD1 as D (6 bases). The CDR3 sequence is 16 residues long. CDR1 is MGHRA and CDR2 is YSYEKL in the germline V gene. The CDR3 loop is CASNQLPTGSLYGYTF. The CDR3 DNA sequence: TGCGCCAGCAACCAACTACCAACAGGGTCCCTCTATGGCTACACCTTC.

The chain joins TRBV20-1 to TRBJ2-7, with 9 bases matching TRBD1. Unmatched junction bases numbered 9, after V lost 1 base and J lost 2 bases. CDR3 length equals 16 residues. CDR1 and CDR2 (germline): DFQATT, SNEGSKA (reference sequence). CDR3 protein: CSARGARDRATYEQYF. In DNA form, the CDR3 reads TGCAGTGCTAGAGGGGCCCGGGACAGGGCAACCTACGAGCAGTACTTC.

V and J are TRBV14 and TRBJ2-5; D is undetermined. CDR3 size: 20 residues. Germline values: CDR1 SGHDN, CDR2 FVKESK. The V and J ends lost 0 bases and 4 bases respectively, with 27 bases between them. CDR3 DNA: TGTGCCAGCAGCCAAGACCGCCAGGAAAACCTACCGATGGATCGAGAGACCCAGTACTTC. Its protein is CASSQDRQENLPMDRETQYF.

The chain employs TRBV24-1 and TRBJ2-1; no reliable D call. This CDR3 contains 11 residues. The V gene lost 3 bases and the J gene lost 10 bases, with 6 bases spanning the gap. In germline, CDR1 is KGHDR, CDR2 SFDVKD. CDR3 bases: TGTGCCACCAGTGATCCGCGAGAGCAGTTCTTC. Protein product: CATSDPREQFF.

This clonotype was seen only a few times. The chain uses TRBV12-3 or TRBV12-4 and TRBJ2-1; 9 bases line up with TRBD1. With V trimmed by 3 bases and J by 4 bases, 7 bases remained unmatched. There are 16 residues in the CDR3. CDR3 DNA: TGTGCCAGCAGTTTGATTTTTGGACAGGGGTACAATGAGCAGTTCTTC. Translating gives CASSLIFGQGYNEQFF.

This clonotype was seen a handful of times. The chain has TRBV15 and TRBJ2-1; the D is unclear. Germline V gene sequence: CDR1 LNHNV, CDR2 YYDKDF (reference sequence). V was trimmed by 6 bases and J by 7 bases, leaving 19 bases between them. CDR3 length: 15 residues. This CDR3 is CATSGSVWVGNEQFF. The CDR3 DNA sequence: TGTGCCACCAGTGGATCGGTTTGGGTGGGTAATGAGCAGTTCTTC. The whole variable domain, remainder taken from reference TRBV15 and TRBJ2-1, is DAMVIQNPRYQVTQFGKPVTLSCSQTLNHNVMYWYQQKSSQAPKLLFHYYDKDFNNEADTPDNFQSRRPNTSFCFLDIRSPGLGDTAMYLCATSGSVWVGNEQFFGPGTRLTVL.

This rearrangement joins TRBV20-1 to TRBJ1-5; 8 bases map to TRBD1. The trim removed 5 bases at V and 5 bases at J, leaving 8 bases unmatched. The CDR3 length is 14 residues. Germline-derived CDR1 and CDR2 are DFQATT and SNEGSKA (reference sequence). The CDR3, as DNA: TGCAGTGCTGGTCAACAGGGGGACCATCAGCCCCAGCATTTT. This translates into CSAGQQGDHQPQHF.

To note about this clonotype: A much larger clone differs by one base, so this may be a read error. The rearrangement uses TRBV29-1 and TRBJ1-5; D ambiguous. This CDR3 region has 13 residues. CDR1 is SQVTM and CDR2 is ANQGSEA in the germline V gene. With 4 bases removed from V and 7 bases from J, the gap between germline ends came to 14 bases. The DNA for the CDR3 is TGCAGCGTTGTTTTCGGGGAAAAGCAGCCCCAGCATTTT. It encodes CSVVFGEKQPQHF.

The chain carries TRBV4-2 and TRBJ2-5; 7 bases map to TRBD2. The CDR3 loop spans 17 amino acids. V trimming: 1 base; J trimming: 3 bases; junction bases outside the gene matches: 11. Germline V lookup: CDR1 LGHNA, CDR2 YNFKEQ. Here the CDR3 reads CASSQAVAGGTEETQYF. CDR3 nucleotides: TGTGCCAGCAGCCAAGCTGTAGCGGGTGGGACCGAAGAGACCCAGTACTTC.

The chain recombines TRBV11-2 with TRBJ2-4; possibly TRBD2 for D (6 bases). CDR3 length: 16 amino acids. Germline-derived CDR1 and CDR2 are SGHAT and FQNNGV. Trimming removed 0 bases from V and 3 bases from J, with 12 bases in between. The CDR3 bases are TGTGCCAGCAGCTTAGAGGGACTTAAGGGCAAAAACATTCAGTACTTC. Encoded protein: CASSLEGLKGKNIQYF.

This clonotype appeared once. The chain links TRBV20-1 to TRBJ1-2; D remains ambiguous. V was cut by 6 bases and J by 0 bases, with 14 bases left in between. Germline assignment: CDR1 DFQATT and CDR2 SNEGSKA (reference sequence). The CDR3 sequence is 14 residues long. The CDR3 bases are TGCAGTGCATTCCCTCTACAATCTAACTATGGCTACACCTTC. Protein sequence: CSAFPLQSNYGYTF.

The CDR3 loop is CSSQRETIYGYTF. CDR3 in DNA: TGCAGTTCTCAGCGGGAGACGATCTATGGCTACACCTTC. This chain joins TRBV20-1 and TRBJ1-2; D is undetermined. This CDR3 has 13 residues. V was trimmed by 8 bases and J by 4 bases, leaving 17 bases between them. CDR1 and CDR2 (germline): DFQATT, SNEGSKA (reference sequence).

The J gene is TRBJ1-1, the V gene TRBV5-4; possible D gene TRBD1, 6 bases. The V gene lost 4 bases and the J gene lost 3 bases, with 10 bases spanning the gap. In germline, CDR1 is SGHNT, CDR2 YYREEE (reference sequence). The CDR3 sequence is 13 residues long. The DNA for the CDR3 is TGTGCCAGCAGCCAGGCAGGGGACACTGAAGCTTTCTTT. Protein: CASSQAGDTEAFF.

The chain has TRBV6-6 and TRBJ2-3, with TRBD1 identical over 7 bases. The CDR3 is 14 residues long. The junction had 9 bases not matched to a gene; V was cut back by 11 bases and J by 1 base. Germline-derived CDR1 and CDR2 are MNHNY and SVGAGI (reference sequence). DNA of the CDR3: TGTGCCGCCCGATCCGGGACAGGCACAGATACGCAGTATTTT. This translates into CAARSGTGTDTQYF.

The chain carries TRBV11-2 and TRBJ2-3, with D possibly being TRBD1 (6 bases). CDR1 is SGHAT, CDR2 FQNNGV, per germline. V lost 10 bases to trimming and J lost 2 bases, with 13 bases between them. The CDR3 totals 13 residues. The CDR3: CATGTRDTDTQYF. CDR3 nucleotides: TGTGCCACCGGGACAAGAGACACAGATACGCAGTATTTT.

This clonotype was picked up one time. The chain is built from TRBV6-2 or TRBV6-3 and TRBJ1-1; tentative D call: TRBD1 (6 bases). Germline V CDR1 and CDR2: MNHEY, SVGEGT. The V end was cut by 5 bases, the J end by 1 base, with 23 bases between. The CDR3 has 18 amino acids. CDR3: CASSPNRDAPGRNTEAFF. In DNA, the CDR3 is TGTGCCAGCAGTCCTAACAGGGACGCGCCTGGCAGGAACACTGAAGCTTTCTTT.

The V gene is TRBV27, the J gene TRBJ2-7; 8 bases are shared with TRBD1. This CDR3 is 15 amino acids long. The germline gives CDR1 MNHEY, CDR2 SMNVEV (reference sequence). Unmatched junction bases numbered 6, after V lost 2 bases and J lost 3 bases. CDR3 sequence reads: CASSLRQGSDYEQYF. DNA for the CDR3: TGTGCCAGCAGTTTACGACAGGGGTCCGACTACGAGCAGTACTTC.

This clonotype was counted between two and nine times. This rearrangement joins TRBV7-9 to TRBJ2-4; D is unresolved. Trimming stripped 2 bases from V and 0 bases from J, with 8 bases between. The CDR3 is 15 residues long. The germline V gene encodes CDR1 SEHNR and CDR2 FQNEAQ (reference sequence). CDR3 sequence (DNA): TGTGCCAGCAGCTTACGGCAGTCAGCCAAAAACATTCAGTACTTC. It codes for CASSLRQSAKNIQYF.

This clonotype has a handful of counts. V is TRBV20-1 and J is TRBJ2-5, with 8 bases identical to TRBD2. V lost 5 bases, J lost 0 bases, and 11 bases stayed unmatched. The CDR3 is 16 residues long. Germline CDR1 reads DFQATT; CDR2 reads SNEGSKA (reference sequence). CDR3 DNA sequence: TGCAGTGCTGGGGAGGGAGCGGGGGCGTACCAAGAGACCCAGTACTTC. Its translation: CSAGEGAGAYQETQYF.

In its sample, this clonotype was seen a few times. This chain links TRBV12-3 or TRBV12-4 with TRBJ2-5; 8 bases line up with TRBD1. The V gene end was trimmed by 0 bases and the J gene end by 5 bases; junction bases not matched to a gene: 8. The CDR3 spans 16 residues. CDR3 nucleotide sequence: TGTGCCAGCAGTTTAGCGTGGGAACAGGGGGATGAGACCCAGTACTTC. As protein: CASSLAWEQGDETQYF.

This chain joins TRBV2 and TRBJ2-4; 11 bases are a match to TRBD1. The CDR3 runs to 14 residues. CDR1 SNHLY and CDR2 FYNNEI come from the germline V gene. V shed 6 bases and J 12 bases; nucleotides not matched to a gene: 10. The CDR3 region has the DNA TGTGCCAGCAGGGAAACGGGACAGGGGGGTCCTCAGTACTTC. It specifies CASRETGQGGPQYF.

The chain has TRBV11-2 and TRBJ2-5; TRBD1 aligns across 8 bases. CDR1 is SGHAT and CDR2 is FQNNGV in the germline V gene. V lost 5 bases to trimming and J lost 5 bases; unmatched junction nucleotides: 7. This CDR3 comprises 14 residues. This chain's CDR3 is CASSPDRVEETQYF. CDR3 DNA: TGTGCCAGCAGCCCGGACAGGGTTGAGGAGACCCAGTACTTC.

This chain connects TRBV5-1 to TRBJ2-1; D not resolved. The end of the DNA is better explained by TRBJ2-7, so the J call may be wrong. CDR1 SGHRS and CDR2 YFSETQ come from the germline V gene. The CDR3 runs 16 residues. The CDR3: CASSLVVMSSYNEQYF. Written as DNA, the CDR3 is TGCGCCAGCAGCTTGGTGGTCATGAGCTCCTACAATGAGCAGTACTTC.

The genes are TRBV6-2 or TRBV6-3 and TRBJ2-5, with 10 bases matching TRBD2. V was pared by 3 bases and J by 2 bases, with 9 bases of the junction left unmatched. CDR3 length: 17 amino acids. Germline V lookup: CDR1 MNHEY, CDR2 SVGEGT. CDR3: CASSYGSLAGVQETQYF. The CDR3 DNA reads as TGTGCCAGCAGTTATGGGAGTCTAGCGGGAGTTCAAGAGACCCAGTACTTC.

Concerning this clonotype itself: Given a much more abundant clone one base away, this may be a read error. The CDR3 nucleotides are TGTGCCAGCAGCTCCCGTGCGGGAGTCGGAGAGCGGTACTTC. Translating gives CASSSRAGVGERYF. V is TRBV7-2 and J is TRBJ2-7, with 7 bases aligning to TRBD2. This CDR3 is 14 amino acids long. Germline-derived CDR1 and CDR2 are SGHTA and FQGNSA.